The sequence of this T cell receptor beta chain was determined in a study of identical twins. Study conclusions and caveats: Twin pairs' shared out-of-frame alpha sequences were enriched in low generation probability. Excess sharing by twins proved weaker in beta out-of-frame sequences. A lower insertion count was a feature of abundant cord blood beta clonotypes, with no such feature in memory repertoires.

In this sample, this clonotype turned up a few times. Antigen unknown. MiXCR, applied by TCRdb to the 5' RACE reads, yields one record per CDR3 protein. This table holds roughly 250,000 distinct CDR3 sequences, about 7% found once. V shed 4 bases and J 7 bases; nucleotides not matched to a gene: 12. CDR1 is LGHDT, CDR2 YNNKEL, per germline (reference sequence). The length of the CDR3 is 16 residues. These same data were also listed under a study on yellow fever vaccine responses in identical twins. That work contributes: In identical twins, vaccine T cell responses appeared partly shared and partly individual.

The sample was memory (CD45RO+) T cells sorted from blood. This receptor was obtained from a young woman in good health. The chain employs TRBV3-1 and TRBJ2-2; TRBD1 aligns across 7 bases. This chain's CDR3 is CASSPRDSGSYGELFF. CDR3 nucleotides: TGTGCCAGCAGCCCCCGGGACAGTGGATCGTACGGGGAGCTGTTTTTT.